A single sample is the source of the 12 T cell receptor beta chains below, sequenced in a study of blood T cell repertoires in COVID-19. Generated by immunoSEQ multiplex PCR, the TCRdb table keeps only in-frame clones and is missing some. Of some 45,000 clones in the sample, almost 85% were seen once. What was sequenced was peripheral blood. The receptors originated from a human donor in a cohort sampled during active COVID-19.

This chain uses TRBV19 with TRBJ2-3; the D gene is possibly TRBD2 (6 bases). The V gene lost 0 bases and the J gene lost 2 bases, with 9 bases spanning the gap. The CDR3 runs to 15 residues. CDR1 and CDR2 (germline): LNHDA, SQIVND (reference sequence). CDR3 sequence reads: CASSIDRGITDTQYF. The CDR3 DNA is TGTGCCAGTAGTATAGATCGGGGGATCACAGATACGCAGTATTTT.

This chain links TRBV11-2 with TRBJ2-7; TRBD2 might be the D (5 bases). V shed 2 bases and J shed 2 bases, with 13 bases lying between them. Germline CDR1 is SGHAT and CDR2 is FQNNGV. The CDR3 consists of 15 residues. CDR3 loop: CASSLQAEAAYEQYF. CDR3 DNA sequence: TGTGCCAGCAGCTTACAGGCGGAGGCGGCCTACGAGCAGTACTTC.

This chain links TRBV10-1 with TRBJ2-2, with unresolved D. Looked up from germline, CDR1 is WNHNN and CDR2 is SYGVQD (reference sequence). The CDR3 is 11 amino acids. V was shortened by 5 bases and J by 4 bases, with 2 bases between the two germline ends. CDR3: CASSRTGELFF. The CDR3 region has the DNA TGCGCCAGCAGTCGCACCGGGGAGCTGTTTTTT.

V is TRBV2 and J is TRBJ2-1; 8 positions match TRBD1. The CDR3 has 16 amino acids. Germline values: CDR1 SNHLY, CDR2 FYNNEI. Trimming at V came to 7 bases and at J to 6 bases, leaving 14 bases not matched to a gene. The CDR3 DNA sequence: TGTGCCAGCATCAGGGGGGCAGGGGGCGCGGGCAATGAGCAGTTCTTC. It specifies CASIRGAGGAGNEQFF.

The genes are TRBV30 and TRBJ1-6, with D possibly matching TRBD1 (5 bases). Germline V gene sequence: CDR1 GTSNPN, CDR2 SVGIG (reference sequence). CDR3 length: 14 residues. Trimming cost V 1 base and J 9 bases, with 13 bases left between them. Written as DNA, the CDR3 is TGTGCCTGGAGTGGCGGGACCGATATTTCACCCCTCCACTTT. Its protein product is CAWSGGTDISPLHF.

The rearrangement uses TRBV4-2 and TRBJ1-2, with D hard to call. The germline V gene has CDR1 LGHNA and CDR2 YNFKEQ. This CDR3 region has 14 residues. V was shortened by 0 bases and J by 0 bases, with 5 bases between the two germline ends. The CDR3 sequence: CASSQEQSNYGYTF. CDR3 coding DNA: TGTGCCAGCAGCCAAGAACAGTCTAACTATGGCTACACCTTC.

This sequence joins TRBV24-1 and TRBJ2-5, with D uncertain. V lost 5 bases and J lost 3, with 12 bases in between. Germline V gene data show CDR1 as KGHDR and CDR2 as SFDVKD. CDR3 length: 14 amino acids. The chain's CDR3 is CATSVTAKKETQYF. CDR3 DNA sequence: TGTGCCACCAGTGTCACAGCTAAAAAAGAGACCCAGTACTTC.

For the CDR3, the DNA is TGTGCCAGCAAAAACCACAGACTAAGCTACTTCTCTGGGGCCAACGTCCTGACTTTC. As protein: CASKNHRLSYFSGANVLTF. The rearrangement uses TRBV21-1 and TRBJ2-6; TRBD2 is taken as the D call from the table, unchecked against the DNA. TRBV21-1 is tagged as a pseudogene. The CDR3 is 19 residues long.

The chain is built from TRBV28 and TRBJ2-7; 9 bases fit TRBD2. The CDR3 length is 13 residues. Germline CDR1 reads MDHEN; CDR2 reads SYDVKM. Trimming took 8 bases from V and 3 from J; bases not matched to a gene: 5. CDR3 sequence reads: CASGAGGFYEQYF. CDR3 bases: TGTGCCAGCGGAGCGGGAGGATTCTACGAGCAGTACTTC.

The chain combines TRBV28 with TRBJ1-4; D uncertain. V lost 3 bases and J lost 2, with 7 bases in between. The V gene's germline CDR1 is MDHEN and CDR2 SYDVKM. This CDR3 contains 14 residues. The CDR3 coding sequence is TGTGCCAGCAGTTTCCCGGGGACTAATGAAAAACTGTTTTTT. This encodes CASSFPGTNEKLFF.

The DNA for the CDR3 is TGTGCCAGCAGCTTGGGAGGAAGGAGGACTGAAGCTTTCTTT. It codes for CASSLGGRRTEAFF. V usage is TRBV5-6 and J usage is TRBJ1-1; no definite D call. The germline V and J ends were trimmed by 0 bases and 5 bases, with 11 bases remaining between them. Germline CDR1 reads SGHDT; CDR2 reads YYEEEE. This CDR3 has 14 residues.

This clone has a handful of counts. The chain combines TRBV6-1 with TRBJ1-4; 9 bases are shared with TRBD1. CDR1 is MNHNS, CDR2 SASEGT, per germline. V shed 2 bases, J shed 5 bases, and the junction held 6 bases outside the gene matches. The CDR3 contains 16 residues. Here the CDR3 reads CASSESAGQGNEKLFF. CDR3 DNA sequence: TGTGCCAGCAGTGAAAGCGCGGGACAGGGAAATGAAAAACTGTTTTTT.